This T cell receptor (beta chain) was sequenced in a study of regulatory T cells in long-lasting Graves disease. Time point defined: persistent/refractory GD, antithyroid drugs over 5 years with positive TRAb. Extracted RNA from PBMCs served as the source of the TCR library. By American Thyroid Association guidelines, Graves' disease was diagnosed in the cohort. Ten or more counts support this clonotype. Its matching antigen is unknown. Germline V lookup: CDR1 MNHNS, CDR2 SASEGT. Trimming removed 4 bases from V and 4 bases from J, with 8 bases in between. The CDR3 extends over 13 amino acids. Study results and caveats: Favored usage of TRBV28, TRBJ1-2 and TRBJ2-5 was recorded in persistent disease. Thyroid tissue was not sampled; only peripheral blood was. Comparison showed that persistent patients shared more public clonotypes (about 2,700) than new patients (about 970).

Construction of the TCR beta libraries employed iRepertoire HTBI primers in conjunction with Arm-PCR of CDR3 regions. MiXCR, run by TCRdb on the multiplex PCR reads, gives a single entry per CDR3 protein. The table records roughly 490,000 distinct CDR3 sequences, approximately 23% of them present only once. V gene TRBV6-1 combines with J gene TRBJ1-5; no clear D gene. The TCR comes from a female donor with Graves disease. Sequenced material: peripheral blood mononuclear cells (PBMCs), taken when the disease was refractory, from a patient treated with antithyroid drugs. CDR3 in DNA: TGTGCCAGCAGTGTAGTTGTTAATCAGCCCCAGCATTTT. It translates to CASSVVVNQPQHF.